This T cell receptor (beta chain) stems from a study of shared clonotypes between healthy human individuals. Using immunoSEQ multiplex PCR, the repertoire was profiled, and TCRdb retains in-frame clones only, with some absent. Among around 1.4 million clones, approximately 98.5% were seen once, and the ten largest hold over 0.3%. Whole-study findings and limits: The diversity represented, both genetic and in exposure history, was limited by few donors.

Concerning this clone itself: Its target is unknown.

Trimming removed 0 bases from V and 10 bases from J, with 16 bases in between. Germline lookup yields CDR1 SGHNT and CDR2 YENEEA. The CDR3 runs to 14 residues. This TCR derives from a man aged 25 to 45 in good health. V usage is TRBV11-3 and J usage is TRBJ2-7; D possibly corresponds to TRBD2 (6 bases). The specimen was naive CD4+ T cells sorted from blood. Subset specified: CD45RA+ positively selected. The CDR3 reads CASSLDRGAGPQYF. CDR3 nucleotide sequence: TGTGCCAGCAGCTTAGATCGTGGAGCGGGTCCACAGTACTTC.